This TCR beta chain was retrieved from a study of T cells in pancreatic ductal adenocarcinoma. Using immunoSEQ multiplex PCR, the repertoire was profiled, and TCRdb retains in-frame clones only, with some absent. The sample yields roughly 31,000 clones, more than 90% seen once. Surgery without prior neoadjuvant therapy was the treatment of the selected pancreatic ductal adenocarcinoma patients. This clone appeared a single time. Its target is unknown. Germline-derived CDR1 and CDR2 are KGHSH and LQKENI. The CDR3 sequence is 15 residues long. The V end lost 3 bases, the J end lost 4 bases, and 15 bases lay between the germline ends. Findings of the study overall: Enrichment of CD45RO+ effector over naive T cells in tumors may bias clonality. Unique clonotypes were roughly 8-fold more numerous in blood than in tumor. The resected pancreatic cancer cohort was biased toward the minority with early-stage disease. No significant tumor-blood clonality difference; means were about 0.12 and 0.073.

This receptor was obtained from a human donor with pancreatic ductal adenocarcinoma. The material sequenced was PBMCs. This rearrangement joins TRBV18 to TRBJ2-5; D gene ambiguous. CDR3 amino acids: CASSPHPTDAETQYF. The CDR3 bases are TGTGCCAGCTCACCCCATCCGACGGACGCAGAGACCCAGTACTTC.